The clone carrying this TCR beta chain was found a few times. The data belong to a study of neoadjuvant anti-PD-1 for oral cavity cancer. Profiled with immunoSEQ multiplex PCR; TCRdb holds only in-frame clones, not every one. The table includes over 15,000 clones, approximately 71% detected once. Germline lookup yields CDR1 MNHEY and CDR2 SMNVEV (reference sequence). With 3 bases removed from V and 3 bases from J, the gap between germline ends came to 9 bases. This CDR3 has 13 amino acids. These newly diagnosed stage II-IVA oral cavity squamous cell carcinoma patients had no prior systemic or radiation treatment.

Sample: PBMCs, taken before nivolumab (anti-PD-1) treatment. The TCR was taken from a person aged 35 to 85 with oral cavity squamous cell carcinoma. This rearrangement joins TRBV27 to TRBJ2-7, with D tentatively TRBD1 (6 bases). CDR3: CASSFGTHYEQYF. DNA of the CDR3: TGTGCCAGCAGTTTTGGGACACACTACGAGCAGTACTTC.